The clone carrying this T cell receptor beta chain has ten or more counts. Patients selected for sequencing had displayed CD8+CD57+ cell expansion by flow cytometry. The diagnosis in all patients was severe acquired aplastic anemia. Researchers used genomic DNA as the template to profile TCR beta VDJ and CDR3. Via MiXCR, TCRdb re-called the reads, giving one row per CDR3 protein. The top ten hold around 3% of the sample, which has 150,000 to 200,000 distinct CDR3 sequences, around 48% seen once. Per the germline V gene, CDR1 is SEHNR and CDR2 is FQNEAQ (reference sequence). J was trimmed by 5 bases and V by 2 bases; bases with no gene match: 2. This CDR3 spans 13 amino acids. These data belong to a study of CD8+CD57+ T cells in acquired aplastic anemia.

Sequencing was performed on sorted CD4+, CD8+, or CD8+CD57+ T cells (not recorded which) from PBMCs. The TCR originated in a human donor with aplastic anemia. The chain employs TRBV7-9 and TRBJ2-7; 8 bases align to TRBD1. CDR3 sequence reads: CASSLQTGDEQYF. CDR3 bases: TGTGCCAGCAGCTTACAGACAGGGGACGAGCAGTACTTC.